The sequence of this TCR beta chain was determined in a study of blood T cell repertoires in COVID-19. TCRdb keeps only in-frame clones here, not all; method: immunoSEQ multiplex PCR. The sample holds around 330,000 clones; around 90% are singletons and the top ten take roughly 5.2%. Per germline, CDR1 MDHEN and CDR2 SYDVKM. Trimming cost V 3 bases and J 3 bases; bases outside gene matches: 12. This CDR3 has 18 residues. The material sequenced was PBMCs or T cells enriched from blood (not recorded which). The gene calls are TRBV28 and TRBJ1-2; 11 positions agree with TRBD1. The receptor comes from a man in his 60s who had recovered from COVID-19. CDR3 coding DNA: TGTGCCAGCAGTTTTAGAGGCCCCGGGACAGGGGGTTACTATGGCTACACCTTC. Translated: CASSFRGPGTGGYYGYTF.